This entry describes one T cell receptor (beta chain). Germline loops: CDR1 SGHVS, CDR2 FQNEAQ. The CDR3 is 17 residues long. Trimming cost V 5 bases and J 0 bases, with 17 bases left between them. The data originate from a study of T cells in Graves' hyperthyroidism and ophthalmopathy. Authors of the study amplified TCR beta CDR3 regions from RNA transcripts. HTBI primers were employed in a first-round RT-PCR of the TCR CDR3. Using its own MiXCR run on the multiplex PCR reads, TCRdb lists one record per CDR3 protein. The sample contains 200,000 to 250,000 distinct CDR3 sequences, around 19% of which appear only once.

The TCR originated in a man in his forties with Graves' hyperthyroidism. Sequencing was carried out using blood. V usage is TRBV7-8 and J usage is TRBJ1-3; D is ambiguous. CDR3 loop: CASSHSPFKGSGNTIYF. The CDR3 coding sequence is TGTGCCAGCAGCCATTCCCCCTTCAAGGGCTCTGGAAACACCATATATTTT.